A single sample gave rise to the 20 T cell receptor beta chains below, sequenced in a study of neoadjuvant anti-PD-1 for oral cavity cancer. The method was immunoSEQ multiplex PCR; TCRdb's version includes in-frame clones alone and lacks a portion of them. The sample includes approximately 72,000 clones, approximately 82% seen only once; the top ten take 3% to 3.5%. This specimen was PBMCs, taken before nivolumab (anti-PD-1) treatment. These receptors all stem from a person aged 40 to 85 with oral cavity squamous cell carcinoma.

This rearrangement joins TRBV7-8 to TRBJ2-3; 10 nucleotides line up with TRBD2. The CDR3 runs 16 residues. J gave up 6 bases and V 5 bases, and 11 bases lay outside the gene matches. CDR1 and CDR2 from the germline V gene are SGHVS and FQNEAQ. The CDR3 here is CASSARTSGARDTQYF. The CDR3 DNA reads as TGTGCCAGCAGCGCCCGGACTAGCGGAGCCCGCGATACGCAGTATTTT.

This chain links TRBV7-6 with TRBJ2-7; TRBD1 matches at 7 bases. Germline lookup yields CDR1 SGHVS and CDR2 FNYEAQ. The CDR3 runs to 16 residues. Unmatched junction bases numbered 6, after V lost 1 base and J lost 0 bases. CDR3 DNA sequence: TGTGCCAGCAGCTTAGAAATCAGGGGGAGCTCCTACGAGCAGTACTTC. Its protein is CASSLEIRGSSYEQYF.

CDR3 DNA sequence: TGTGCCAGCAGCTTATCCGGCTTGATGGGTGAGCAGTACTTC. Protein: CASSLSGLMGEQYF. This sequence joins TRBV7-9 and TRBJ2-7; D gene unclear. Trimming pared 2 bases from V and 7 bases from J, leaving 15 bases between. The CDR3 consists of 14 residues. Germline assignment: CDR1 SEHNR and CDR2 FQNEAQ (reference sequence).

The rearrangement joins TRBV5-1 to TRBJ2-7; maybe TRBD1 (6 bases). Between the trimmed V and J ends, which lost 4 bases and 2 bases, there was a span of 16 bases. This CDR3 has 15 amino acids. The V gene's germline CDR1 is SGHRS and CDR2 YFSETQ. The DNA of the CDR3 is TGCGCCAGCAGCGTGGCCGGGACATCAACCTACGAGCAGTACTTC. It specifies CASSVAGTSTYEQYF. The entire variable domain, with the rest obtained from reference TRBV5-1 and TRBJ2-7, is as follows: KAGVTQTPRYLIKTRGQQVTLSCSPISGHRSVSWYQQTPGQGLQFLFEYFSETQRNKGNFPGRFSGRQFSNSRSEMNVSTLELGDSALYLCASSVAGTSTYEQYFGPGTRLTVT.

The V and J genes are TRBV29-1 and TRBJ2-7; TRBD1 agrees at 8 bases. V trimming: 1 base; J trimming: 2 bases; junction bases outside the gene matches: 1. The germline CDR1 and CDR2 sequences are SQVTM and ANQGSEA. There are 13 residues in the CDR3. The CDR3 reads CSVEVDRAYEQYF. The CDR3, as DNA: TGCAGCGTTGAAGTGGACAGGGCCTACGAGCAGTACTTC.

This clone has only a few counts. A junction end diverges from the germline sequence, so it may reflect a read error. V gene TRBV7-9 combines with J gene TRBJ2-7; TRBD2 matches 8 bases. The V gene's germline CDR1 is SEHNR and CDR2 FQNEAQ (reference sequence). The CDR3 has 16 residues. As DNA, the CDR3 is TGTGCGAGCAGCTTAGTGAGCGGGAGAGAGTCCTACGAGCAGTACTTC. Residues: CASSLVSGRESYEQYF. Looking up the rest from reference TRBV7-9 and TRBJ2-7 gives the full variable domain: DTGVSQNPRHKITKRGQNVTFRCDPISEHNRLYWYRQTLGQGPEFLTYFQNEAQLEKSRLLSDRFSAERPKGSFSTLEIQRTEQGDSAMYLCASSLVSGRESYEQYFGPGTRLTVT.

The chain couples TRBV27 to TRBJ1-4; D remains ambiguous. The germline V gene has CDR1 MNHEY and CDR2 SMNVEV (reference sequence). The V end lost 4 bases, the J end lost 10 bases, and 22 bases lay between the germline ends. CDR3 length equals 16 residues. The CDR3 sequence is CASSSYSQNGRAKLFF. Written as DNA, the CDR3 is TGTGCCAGCAGTTCCTACTCGCAAAACGGACGAGCAAAACTGTTTTTT.

The chain links TRBV4-1 to TRBJ2-3, with D tentatively TRBD1 or TRBD2 (7 bases each). CDR1 and CDR2 (germline): MGHRA, YSYEKL. The ends were cut back, 3 bases at V and 1 base at J, with 26 bases in the middle. CDR3 size: 20 residues. The CDR3 sequence is CASSQMGLGGRGPRTDTQYF. CDR3 sequence (DNA): TGCGCCAGCAGCCAGATGGGCCTCGGTGGGAGGGGGCCACGCACAGATACGCAGTATTTT.

This clone turned up a few times. This rearrangement joins TRBV2 to TRBJ1-2, with TRBD1 matching 9 bases. Germline assignment: CDR1 SNHLY and CDR2 FYNNEI. V lost 6 bases to trimming and J lost 8 bases; unmatched junction nucleotides: 10. CDR3 length: 14 residues. CDR3 DNA: TGTGCCAGCAGCGCCGGGACAGGGAATTTAGGCTACACCTTC. Translating it yields CASSAGTGNLGYTF.

In this sample, this clone turned up a few times. The chain is built from TRBV28 and TRBJ2-7; 9 bases are a match to TRBD1. Looked up from germline, CDR1 is MDHEN and CDR2 is SYDVKM. J was trimmed by 6 bases and V by 1 base; bases with no gene match: 7. The CDR3 sequence is 15 residues long. The CDR3 sequence: CASSLFGTGSGEQYF. DNA of the CDR3: TGTGCCAGCAGTTTATTTGGGACAGGGAGCGGCGAGCAGTACTTC.

The chain combines TRBV6-5 with TRBJ1-4; weak D call: TRBD1 (6 bases). The CDR3 totals 15 residues. V gave up 0 bases and J gave up 4 bases, with 9 bases separating them. Per germline, CDR1 MNHEY and CDR2 SVGAGI. CDR3 nucleotide sequence: TGTGCCAGCAGTTACTCGGCAGGGGATAATGAAAAACTGTTTTTT. Amino acid sequence: CASSYSAGDNEKLFF.

This clone was recorded a few times. The chain combines TRBV19 with TRBJ1-1; possibly TRBD1 for D (5 bases). Trimming cost V 4 bases and J 1 base, with 19 bases left between them. Germline CDR1 and CDR2: LNHDA and SQIVND (reference sequence). The CDR3 has 17 residues. In nucleotides, the CDR3 is TGTGCCAGTAGTAGCCCAGGGAGGGCAGCGTGGAACACTGAAGCTTTCTTT. Encoded protein: CASSSPGRAAWNTEAFF.

V usage is TRBV5-1 and J usage is TRBJ1-1; a possible D gene is TRBD1 (6 bases). CDR3 size: 13 residues. Germline-derived CDR1 and CDR2 are SGHRS and YFSETQ. V lost 4 bases to trimming and J lost 8 bases, with 15 bases between them. The CDR3 coding sequence is TGCGCCAGCAGCAGGGACCTCGGGACAGAAGCTTTCTTT. Its translation is CASSRDLGTEAFF.

The DNA of the CDR3 is TGCGCCAGCAGCTCCCGGTTGACCGGGGAGCTGTTTTTT. It encodes CASSSRLTGELFF. The genes are TRBV4-1 and TRBJ2-2; D is unresolved. CDR3 length equals 13 residues. V dropped 5 bases and J dropped 5 bases, with 9 bases sitting between them. Germline V CDR1 and CDR2: MGHRA, YSYEKL.

Written as DNA, the CDR3 is TGTGCCAGCAGTCTGGGTCCGTTGTCCTACGAGCAGTACTTC. Its protein product is CASSLGPLSYEQYF. The J gene is TRBJ2-7, the V gene TRBV27; D not resolved. CDR1 MNHEY and CDR2 SMNVEV come from the germline V gene (reference sequence). V lost 5 bases, J lost 1 base, and 12 bases lay in between. The CDR3 consists of 14 residues.

The chain combines TRBV27 with TRBJ1-1, with TRBD1 matching over 7 bases. V trimming: 5 bases; J trimming: 7 bases; junction bases outside the gene matches: 10. Germline CDR1 is MNHEY and CDR2 is SMNVEV (reference sequence). This CDR3 contains 14 residues. The CDR3 loop reads CASSDRQGNGEAFF. The CDR3 DNA follows: TGTGCCAGCAGTGATCGACAGGGTAACGGTGAAGCTTTCTTT.

This chain uses TRBV30 with TRBJ2-7, with 8 bases that match TRBD1. CDR3 size: 13 residues. CDR1 and CDR2 (germline): GTSNPN, SVGIG (reference sequence). Trimming cost V 2 bases and J 8 bases; bases outside gene matches: 8. This chain's CDR3 is CAWSPRTGNKQYF. The CDR3 nucleotides are TGTGCCTGGAGTCCCCGGACAGGGAACAAGCAGTACTTC.

This clone has a handful of counts. The chain is built from TRBV6-1 and TRBJ1-2, with a possible D match to TRBD1 (5 bases). CDR1 is MNHNS and CDR2 is SASEGT in the germline V gene. Deletions cut 4 bases from V and 4 bases from J, with 10 bases between. This CDR3 comprises 13 residues. The CDR3 loop is CASSGGIGYGYTF. Written as DNA, the CDR3 is TGTGCCAGCAGTGGGGGGATAGGCTATGGCTACACCTTC.

J is TRBJ1-2 and V is TRBV6-5; 7 positions agree with TRBD1. CDR1 and CDR2 (germline): MNHEY, SVGAGI. J lost 2 bases, V lost 4 bases, and 7 bases had no gene match. CDR3 length: 15 amino acids. CDR3 protein: CASSSPLTGNYGYTF. The CDR3 DNA sequence: TGTGCCAGCAGTTCCCCTTTGACAGGGAACTATGGCTACACCTTC.

The chain recombines TRBV7-9 with TRBJ1-1; 8 nucleotides agree with TRBD1. The germline V gene encodes CDR1 SEHNR and CDR2 FQNEAQ (reference sequence). The CDR3 spans 14 residues. The V gene end was trimmed by 5 bases and the J gene end by 1 base; junction bases not matched to a gene: 3. CDR3 DNA sequence: TGTGCCAGCAGCGTAGGACAGGGGAACACTGAAGCTTTCTTT. Amino acid sequence: CASSVGQGNTEAFF.